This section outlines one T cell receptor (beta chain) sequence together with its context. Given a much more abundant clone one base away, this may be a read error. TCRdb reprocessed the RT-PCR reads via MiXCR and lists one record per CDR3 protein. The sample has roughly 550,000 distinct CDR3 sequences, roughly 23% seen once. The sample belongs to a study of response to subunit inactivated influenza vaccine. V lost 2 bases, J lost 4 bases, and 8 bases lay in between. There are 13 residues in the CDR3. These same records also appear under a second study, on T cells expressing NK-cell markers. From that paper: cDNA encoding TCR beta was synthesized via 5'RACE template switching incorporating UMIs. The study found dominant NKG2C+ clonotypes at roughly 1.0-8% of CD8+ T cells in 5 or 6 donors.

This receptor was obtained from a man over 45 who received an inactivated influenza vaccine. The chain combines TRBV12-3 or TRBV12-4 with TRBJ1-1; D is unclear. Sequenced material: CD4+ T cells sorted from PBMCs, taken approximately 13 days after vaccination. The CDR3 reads CASSLRLSTEAFF. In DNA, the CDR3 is TGTGCCAGCAGTTTAAGGCTGAGCACTGAAGCTTTCTTT.